Listed below are T cell receptor beta chains from one sample, sequenced in a study of a mutant IDH1 vaccine in newly diagnosed glioma. Sequencing was performed with immunoSEQ multiplex PCR; in TCRdb, only in-frame clones are kept and a portion is missing. The sample gives about 33,000 clones, roughly four fifths of which show up once; approximately 7.1% is in the top ten. Their recognized antigens are unknown. The sequencing here drew on PBMCs, taken from a glioma patient whose treatment included an IDH1 peptide vaccine. The receptors here all came from a woman younger than 35 with glioma. Each CDR3 is given with its conserved first and last residue. D genes are given only for firm matches. Not every row has a clone size; where given, it reads once, few, many or a size class.

v_call	d_call	clone_size	j_call	cdr3_aa	cdr3_nt
TRBV19	TRBD1	NA	TRBJ2-7	CASTGQGYYEQYF	TGTGCCAGTACGGGACAGGGGTACTACGAGCAGTACTTC
TRBV5-4	TRBD2	NA	TRBJ2-2	CASSLGLAVTGELFF	TGTGCCAGCAGCCTAGGACTAGCGGTTACCGGGGAGCTGTTTTTT
TRBV27	NA	once	TRBJ2-7	CASRRAGVYEQYF	TGTGCCAGCAGGAGGGCAGGCGTCTACGAGCAGTACTTC
TRBV19	TRBD1	few	TRBJ1-5	CASSIGDRGSQPQHF	TGTGCCAGTAGTATTGGCGACAGGGGATCTCAGCCCCAGCATTTT
TRBV6-5	TRBD1	NA	TRBJ2-3	CASSDRVITDTQYF	TGTGCCAGCAGCGACAGGGTTATAACAGATACGCAGTATTTT
TRBV5-1	NA	NA	TRBJ2-3	CASSSTGIYTDTQYF	TGCGCCAGCAGCTCGACAGGAATTTACACAGATACGCAGTATTTT
TRBV27	TRBD2	NA	TRBJ2-7	CASSLFAGVQIGDEQYF	TGTGCCAGCAGTTTATTCGCGGGGGTCCAAATCGGGGACGAGCAGTACTTC
TRBV7-2	NA	few	TRBJ1-3	CASSLGGTVSGNTIYF	TGTGCCAGCAGCTTGGGGGGCACAGTCTCTGGAAACACCATATATTTT
TRBV18	NA	NA	TRBJ2-2	CASSPGTPNTGELFF	TGTGCCAGCTCACCCGGGACACCAAACACCGGGGAGCTGTTTTTT
TRBV5-1	TRBD2	NA	TRBJ2-1	CASSSLLAGGPSEQFF	TGCGCCAGCAGCTCTTTACTAGCGGGGGGGCCCAGTGAGCAGTTCTTC
TRBV6-6	NA	NA	TRBJ2-3	CATQSTGIGPDTQYF	TGTGCCACCCAAAGTACAGGGATCGGACCAGATACGCAGTATTTT
TRBV19	TRBD1	NA	TRBJ1-2	CASSITSHGTANYGYTF	TGTGCCAGTAGTATCACCTCTCACGGGACAGCTAACTATGGCTACACCTTC
TRBV5-1	TRBD1	NA	TRBJ2-7	CASSLETGGTEQYF	TGCGCCAGCAGCTTGGAAACAGGGGGCACCGAGCAGTACTTC